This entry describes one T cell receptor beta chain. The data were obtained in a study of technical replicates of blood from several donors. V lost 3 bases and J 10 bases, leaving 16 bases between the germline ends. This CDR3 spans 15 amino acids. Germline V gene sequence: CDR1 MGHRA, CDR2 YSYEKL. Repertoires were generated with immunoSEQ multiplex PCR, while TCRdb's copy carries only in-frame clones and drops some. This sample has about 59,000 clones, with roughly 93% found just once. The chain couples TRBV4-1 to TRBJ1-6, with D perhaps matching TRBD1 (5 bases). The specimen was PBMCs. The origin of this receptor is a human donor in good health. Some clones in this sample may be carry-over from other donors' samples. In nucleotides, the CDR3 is TGCGCCAGCAGCCACTTCAGGGCCTGGGGCTCACCCCTCCACTTT. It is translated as CASSHFRAWGSPLHF.